The next 30 T cell receptor beta chains were all read from a single sample in a study of blood T cell repertoires in COVID-19. The data were produced by immunoSEQ multiplex PCR, yet TCRdb's version contains in-frame clones alone and is incomplete. This sample has some 270,000 clones, with about 90% found just once. The material sequenced was PBMCs or T cells enriched from blood (not recorded which). The receptor set was obtained from a woman aged 60 to 75 who had recovered from COVID-19.

V and J are TRBV28 and TRBJ1-6; D is ambiguous. The CDR3 loop spans 12 amino acids. Trimming stripped 5 bases from V and 8 bases from J, with 7 bases between. The germline V gene encodes CDR1 MDHEN and CDR2 SYDVKM. This CDR3 reads CASSPPDSPLHF. The CDR3 DNA sequence: TGTGCCAGCAGTCCTCCCGATTCACCCCTCCACTTT.

About this clone: Other DNA variants within this sample encode the same CDR3. The chain joins TRBV7-9 to TRBJ1-1, with TRBD1 matching over 8 bases. V lost 3 bases to trimming and J lost 5 bases; unmatched junction nucleotides: 5. Germline V gene sequence: CDR1 SEHNR, CDR2 FQNEAQ (reference sequence). This CDR3 contains 14 residues. This chain's CDR3 is CASSFSTGGTEAFF. Written as DNA, the CDR3 is TGTGCCAGCAGCTTTAGTACAGGGGGGACTGAAGCTTTCTTT.

J is TRBJ2-3 and V is TRBV19, with a possible D match to TRBD1 (6 bases). The CDR3 runs to 16 residues. The germline V gene encodes CDR1 LNHDA and CDR2 SQIVND (reference sequence). Trimming shortened V by 2 bases and J by 3 bases, and 15 bases separated the two germline ends. In DNA form, the CDR3 reads TGTGCCAGTAGTATACAGGGGACCGGTAGGACAGATACGCAGTATTTT. Translating gives CASSIQGTGRTDTQYF.

J is TRBJ1-4 and V is TRBV29-1; D might be TRBD1 (5 bases). The germline V gene encodes CDR1 SQVTM and CDR2 ANQGSEA. The CDR3 runs 13 residues. The V end lost 3 bases, the J end lost 7 bases, and 12 bases lay between the germline ends. The CDR3 loop is CSVEWGLGEKLFF. The CDR3 DNA is TGCAGCGTTGAGTGGGGCCTCGGTGAAAAACTGTTTTTT.

The rearrangement uses TRBV12-5 and TRBJ2-5; 8 bases agree with TRBD1. The CDR3 contains 14 residues. V lost 5 bases, J lost 5 bases, and 7 bases stayed unmatched. Germline CDR1 reads LGHNT; CDR2 reads FRNRAP. CDR3: CASGPGQGIETQYF. CDR3 sequence (DNA): TGTGCTAGTGGTCCTGGACAGGGAATTGAGACCCAGTACTTC.

The chain is built from TRBV6-5 and TRBJ2-5; a weak D match, TRBD2 (6 bases). Looked up from germline, CDR1 is MNHEY and CDR2 is SVGAGI. The CDR3 loop spans 14 amino acids. Trimming left V 0 bases short and J 8 bases short, with 13 bases between. The CDR3 protein is CASSYSIGEDTQYF. The DNA for the CDR3 is TGTGCCAGCAGTTACTCGATAGGGGAGGATACCCAGTACTTC.

The genes are TRBV29-1 and TRBJ1-5; a weak D match, TRBD1 (5 bases). The CDR3 spans 13 residues. V lost 4 bases and J 1 base, leaving 8 bases between the germline ends. The germline gives CDR1 SQVTM, CDR2 ANQGSEA. The chain's CDR3 is CSVAQGSNQPQHF. The CDR3 coding sequence is TGCAGCGTTGCTCAGGGAAGCAATCAGCCCCAGCATTTT.

The chain combines TRBV29-1 with TRBJ1-5; D is unresolved. Germline CDR1 and CDR2: SQVTM and ANQGSEA. The CDR3 contains 10 residues. With 6 bases removed from V and 11 bases from J, the gap between germline ends came to 11 bases. Written as DNA, the CDR3 is TGCAGCGTGAAAAACCCGGCCCAGCATTTT. It specifies CSVKNPAQHF.

V and J are TRBV2 and TRBJ2-1; D possibly corresponds to TRBD2 (5 bases). The V end was cut by 7 bases, the J end by 0 bases, with 13 bases between. This CDR3 spans 15 amino acids. In germline, CDR1 is SNHLY, CDR2 FYNNEI. The CDR3 loop is CASKVRALSYNEQFF. In DNA, the CDR3 is TGTGCCAGCAAAGTGCGGGCCCTCTCCTACAATGAGCAGTTCTTC.

The sample holds one count of this clone. This chain joins TRBV21-1 and TRBJ2-3; TRBD2, the table's D call, lacks a check against the DNA. TRBV21-1 is a pseudogene locus. The CDR3 spans 17 residues. The CDR3 coding sequence is TGTGCCAGCAGCAAAGCCGAGGGCCCCCTCCGCACAGATACGCAGTATTTT. Amino acids: CASSKAEGPLRTDTQYF.

The rearrangement links TRBV5-4 to TRBJ1-1; D is perhaps TRBD1 (5 bases). Germline assignment: CDR1 SGHNT and CDR2 YYREEE (reference sequence). Trimming removed 3 bases from V and 4 bases from J, with 16 bases in between. The CDR3 has 15 residues. The CDR3 protein is CASSSQEPGITEAFF. The CDR3 region has the DNA TGTGCCAGCAGCTCGCAGGAGCCAGGGATCACTGAAGCTTTCTTT. The variable domain in full, completed from reference TRBV5-4 and TRBJ1-1, reads ETGVTQSPTHLIKTRGQQVTLRCSSQSGHNTVSWYQQALGQGPQFIFQYYREEENGRGNFPPRFSGLQFPNYSSELNVNALELDDSALYLCASSSQEPGITEAFFGQGTRLTVV.

This clone appeared a few times. This sequence joins TRBV7-2 and TRBJ2-7, with TRBD2 identical over 9 bases. V shed 4 bases, J shed 2 bases, and the junction held 3 bases outside the gene matches. The CDR3 is 14 amino acids. Looked up from germline, CDR1 is SGHTA and CDR2 is FQGNSA. CDR3 protein: CASSWSGGPYEQYF. The CDR3 DNA reads as TGTGCCAGCAGCTGGAGCGGGGGGCCCTACGAGCAGTACTTC. Variable domain in full (rest from reference TRBV7-2 and TRBJ2-7): GAGVSQSPSNKVTEKGKDVELRCDPISGHTALYWYRQSLGQGLEFLIYFQGNSAPDKSGLPSDRFSAERTGGSVSTLTIQRTQQEDSAVYLCASSWSGGPYEQYFGPGTRLTVT.

This sequence joins TRBV30 and TRBJ1-1; D gene uncertain. V was pared by 2 bases and J by 4 bases, with 11 bases between. The germline V gene has CDR1 GTSNPN and CDR2 SVGIG (reference sequence). The CDR3 has 13 amino acids. The CDR3 DNA follows: TGTGCCTGGAGTTCGGGTCTGAGCACTGAAGCTTTCTTT. This codes for CAWSSGLSTEAFF.

This rearrangement joins TRBV10-3 to TRBJ1-5; D might be TRBD1 (6 bases). The CDR3 has 14 residues. In germline, CDR1 is ENHRY, CDR2 SYGVKD. Between the trimmed V and J ends, which lost 10 bases and 1 base, there was a span of 14 bases. CDR3 in DNA: TGTGCCACCTCCGAGGGGGACAGCAATCAGCCCCAGCATTTT. Its protein is CATSEGDSNQPQHF.

The chain employs TRBV3-1 (or the pseudogene TRBV3-2) and TRBJ1-1; no clear D. The germline gives CDR1 LGHDT, CDR2 YNNKEL (reference sequence). The CDR3 length is 14 residues. V lost 4 bases and J 1 base, leaving 10 bases between the germline ends. In DNA form, the CDR3 reads TGTGCCAGCAGCCCCTTCGACTCGAACACTGAAGCTTTCTTT. Its translation: CASSPFDSNTEAFF.

V gene TRBV28 combines with J gene TRBJ2-3; 7 positions match TRBD2. The CDR3 runs 17 residues. Losses at the gene ends were 2 bases for V and 2 bases for J; bases not matched to a gene: 10. The V gene's germline CDR1 is MDHEN and CDR2 SYDVKM. CDR3 coding DNA: TGTGCCAGCAGTTTACGAGGACGACTAGCCGACACAGATACGCAGTATTTT. It specifies CASSLRGRLADTDTQYF.

CDR3 amino acids: CASSASINQPQHF. CDR3 nucleotides: TGTGCCAGCAGTGCGAGCATTAATCAGCCCCAGCATTTT. V and J are TRBV6-6 and TRBJ1-5; D not resolved. V lost 5 bases and J lost 4, with 9 bases in between. This CDR3 is built from 13 residues. The germline gives CDR1 MNHNY, CDR2 SVGAGI (reference sequence).

V is TRBV24-1 and J is TRBJ2-1; weak D call: TRBD2 (6 bases). CDR3 length equals 13 residues. V was shortened by 9 bases and J by 3 bases, with 11 bases between the two germline ends. Per germline, CDR1 KGHDR and CDR2 SFDVKD. CDR3 sequence: CATRDFYYNEQFF. Written as DNA, the CDR3 is TGTGCCACCCGGGACTTCTACTACAATGAGCAGTTCTTC.

The rearrangement joins TRBV5-5 to TRBJ2-3, with 10 positions matching TRBD2. V shed 0 bases and J 5 bases; nucleotides not matched to a gene: 3. CDR3 length: 15 residues. CDR1 and CDR2 from the germline V gene are SGHKS and YYEKEE (reference sequence). CDR3 sequence: CASSLVGLAVDTQYF. CDR3 in DNA: TGTGCCAGCAGCTTGGTTGGACTAGCGGTAGATACGCAGTATTTT.

This clone showed up just a few times. The gene calls are TRBV30 and TRBJ1-2; no reliable D call. V gave up 0 bases and J gave up 7 bases, with 6 bases separating them. The CDR3 sequence is 11 residues long. CDR1 is GTSNPN and CDR2 is SVGIG in the germline V gene (reference sequence). The CDR3 DNA reads TGTGCCTGGAGTGTACTTCTTGGCTACACCTTC. Translated: CAWSVLLGYTF.

The rearrangement links TRBV3-1 (or the pseudogene TRBV3-2) to TRBJ2-7; maybe TRBD2 (6 bases). The germline CDR1 and CDR2 sequences are LGHDT and YNNKEL (reference sequence). Trimming removed 0 bases at V and 12 bases at J, with 12 bases between. The CDR3 consists of 12 residues. The CDR3 DNA reads TGTGCCAGCAGCCAAGAAAACCGGGAGAGGTACTTC. Translating it yields CASSQENRERYF.

This clone appeared a single time. The chain employs TRBV30 and TRBJ2-7; 10 bases are shared with TRBD2. The CDR3 totals 15 residues. The J segment lost 1 base and the V segment lost 0 bases, leaving 3 bases of the junction unmatched. Per the germline V gene, CDR1 is GTSNPN and CDR2 is SVGIG (reference sequence). The CDR3 protein is CAWSVLAGVSYEQYF. CDR3 nucleotide sequence: TGTGCCTGGAGTGTCCTAGCGGGGGTGTCCTACGAGCAGTACTTC.

The chain is built from TRBV18 and TRBJ1-1; D gene uncertain. Germline V lookup: CDR1 KGHSH, CDR2 LQKENI. CDR3 length: 19 amino acids. Trimming stripped 4 bases from V and 0 bases from J, with 24 bases between. CDR3: CASSQIKPPPVQMNTEAFF. CDR3 sequence (DNA): TGTGCCAGCTCACAAATAAAACCTCCCCCGGTGCAAATGAACACTGAAGCTTTCTTT.

The chain combines TRBV18 with TRBJ1-1, with TRBD1 matching 7 bases. Germline loops: CDR1 KGHSH, CDR2 LQKENI. The CDR3 has 14 residues. Trimming removed 5 bases from V and 5 bases from J; junction bases left unmatched: 8. CDR3 bases: TGTGCCAGCTCAGGAAACAGGGGAGGTACTGAAGCTTTCTTT. Encoded protein: CASSGNRGGTEAFF.

The rearrangement joins TRBV7-6 to TRBJ2-2; the D gene is possibly TRBD1 (6 bases). Per the germline V gene, CDR1 is SGHVS and CDR2 is FNYEAQ. V lost 2 bases, J lost 7 bases, and 11 bases lay in between. CDR3 length equals 14 residues. The CDR3 bases are TGTGCCAGCAGCTTACAGGGGCAGGGCGGGGAGCTGTTTTTT. It codes for CASSLQGQGGELFF.

The V and J genes are TRBV6-6 and TRBJ2-1; the match to TRBD1 covers 7 bases. The V segment lost 6 bases and the J segment 9 bases; nucleotides outside the gene matches: 11. Germline-derived CDR1 and CDR2 are MNHNY and SVGAGI (reference sequence). This CDR3 is 14 amino acids long. CDR3 DNA sequence: TGTGCCAGCAGCCGGGGACAGAGCCGAAGTGAGCAGTTCTTC. Its protein is CASSRGQSRSEQFF.

This clone was seen just once. This chain uses TRBV18 with TRBJ1-1; the D gene is possibly TRBD1 (5 bases). Germline assignment: CDR1 KGHSH and CDR2 LQKENI. V was trimmed by 0 bases and J by 3 bases, leaving 17 bases between them. The CDR3 has 17 residues. The CDR3 sequence is CASSPPPSTGWDTEAFF. As DNA, the CDR3 is TGTGCCAGCTCACCACCCCCGTCTACAGGTTGGGACACTGAAGCTTTCTTT.

The chain couples TRBV9 to TRBJ1-1, with D unresolved. V was pared by 3 bases and J by 0 bases, with 9 bases between. Germline loops: CDR1 SGDLS, CDR2 YYNGEE. The CDR3 sequence is 14 residues long. The CDR3 region is CASSGQVMNTEAFF. The CDR3 region has the DNA TGTGCCAGCAGCGGGCAGGTAATGAACACTGAAGCTTTCTTT. Supplemented by reference TRBV9 and TRBJ1-1, the full variable domain reads DSGVTQTPKHLITATGQRVTLRCSPRSGDLSVYWYQQSLDQGLQFLIQYYNGEERAKGNILERFSAQQFPDLHSELNLSSLELGDSALYFCASSGQVMNTEAFFGQGTRLTVV.

This chain connects TRBV7-3 to TRBJ1-1; D is undetermined. V lost 1 base, J lost 4 bases, and 13 bases lay in between. The CDR3 runs to 15 residues. Germline values: CDR1 SGHTA, CDR2 FQGTGA. CDR3 DNA: TGTGCCAGCAGCTTAAACGGTCCCCGTGGCACTGAAGCTTTCTTT. Amino acid sequence: CASSLNGPRGTEAFF.

This clone was picked up a small number of times. This chain uses TRBV2 with TRBJ2-5; 9 nucleotides align to TRBD2. The V and J ends lost 6 bases and 6 bases, in that order; junction bases with no gene match: 5. The germline gives CDR1 SNHLY, CDR2 FYNNEI. CDR3 size: 13 residues. In DNA form, the CDR3 reads TGTGCCAGCAGGCGGGAGGGCCAGAAGACCCAGTACTTC. Its protein is CASRREGQKTQYF.